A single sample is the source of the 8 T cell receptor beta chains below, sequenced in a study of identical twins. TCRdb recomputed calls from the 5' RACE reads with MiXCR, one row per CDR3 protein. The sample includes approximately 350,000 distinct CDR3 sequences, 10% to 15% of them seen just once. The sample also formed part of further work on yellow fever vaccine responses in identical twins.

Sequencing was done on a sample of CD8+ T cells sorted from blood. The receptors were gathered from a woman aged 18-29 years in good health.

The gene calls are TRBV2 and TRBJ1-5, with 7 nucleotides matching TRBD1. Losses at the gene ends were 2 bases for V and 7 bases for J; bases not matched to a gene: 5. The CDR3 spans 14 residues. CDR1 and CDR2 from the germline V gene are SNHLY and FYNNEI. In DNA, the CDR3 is TGTGCCAGCAGTGAACCACAGGGGCCCCAGCCCCAGCATTTT. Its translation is CASSEPQGPQPQHF.

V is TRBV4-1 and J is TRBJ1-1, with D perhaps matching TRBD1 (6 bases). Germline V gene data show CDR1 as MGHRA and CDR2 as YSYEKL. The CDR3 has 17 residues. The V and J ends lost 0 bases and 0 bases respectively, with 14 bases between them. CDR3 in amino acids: CASSQDNLGAMNTEAFF. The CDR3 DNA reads TGCGCCAGCAGCCAAGATAATTTGGGGGCGATGAACACTGAAGCTTTCTTT.

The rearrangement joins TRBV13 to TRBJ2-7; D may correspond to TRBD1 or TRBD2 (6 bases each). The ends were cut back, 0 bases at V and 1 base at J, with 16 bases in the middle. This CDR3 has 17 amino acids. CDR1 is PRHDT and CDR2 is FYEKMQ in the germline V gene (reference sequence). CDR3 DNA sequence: TGTGCCAGCAGCTTAGGCCTAGGGGGGACGACTTCCTACGAGCAGTACTTC. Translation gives CASSLGLGGTTSYEQYF.

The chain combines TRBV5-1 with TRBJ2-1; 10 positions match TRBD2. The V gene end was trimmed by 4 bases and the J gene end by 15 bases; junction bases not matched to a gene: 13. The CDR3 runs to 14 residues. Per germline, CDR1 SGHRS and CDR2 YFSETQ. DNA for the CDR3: TGCGCCAGCAGCGACAGCGGGAGGGCCTATACGCTGTTCTTC. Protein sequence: CASSDSGRAYTLFF.

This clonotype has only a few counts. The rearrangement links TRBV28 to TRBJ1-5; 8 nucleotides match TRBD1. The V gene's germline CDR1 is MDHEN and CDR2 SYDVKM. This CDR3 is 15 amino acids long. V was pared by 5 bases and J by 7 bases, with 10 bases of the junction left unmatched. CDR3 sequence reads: CASSLETGAVQPQHF. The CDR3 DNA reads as TGTGCCAGCAGTCTTGAGACAGGGGCAGTGCAGCCCCAGCATTTT. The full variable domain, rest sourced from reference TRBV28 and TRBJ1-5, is DVKVTQSSRYLVKRTGEKVFLECVQDMDHENMFWYRQDPGLGLRLIYFSYDVKMKEKGDIPEGYSVSREKKERFSLILESASTNQTSMYLCASSLETGAVQPQHFGDGTRLSIL.

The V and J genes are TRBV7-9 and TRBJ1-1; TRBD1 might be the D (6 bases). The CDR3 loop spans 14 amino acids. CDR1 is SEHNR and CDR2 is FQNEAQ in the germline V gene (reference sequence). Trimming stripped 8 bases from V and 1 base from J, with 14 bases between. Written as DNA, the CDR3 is TGTGCCAGCCAGTTGGGACAAAAGAACACTGAAGCTTTCTTT. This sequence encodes CASQLGQKNTEAFF. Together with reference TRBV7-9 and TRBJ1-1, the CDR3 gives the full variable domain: DTGVSQNPRHKITKRGQNVTFRCDPISEHNRLYWYRQTLGQGPEFLTYFQNEAQLEKSRLLSDRFSAERPKGSFSTLEIQRTEQGDSAMYLCASQLGQKNTEAFFGQGTRLTVV.

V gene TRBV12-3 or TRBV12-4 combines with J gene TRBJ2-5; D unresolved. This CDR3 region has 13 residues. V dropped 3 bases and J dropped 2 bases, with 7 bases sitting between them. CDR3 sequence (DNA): TGTGCCAGCAGTTTTCTCAGGCAAGAGACCCAGTACTTC. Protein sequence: CASSFLRQETQYF.

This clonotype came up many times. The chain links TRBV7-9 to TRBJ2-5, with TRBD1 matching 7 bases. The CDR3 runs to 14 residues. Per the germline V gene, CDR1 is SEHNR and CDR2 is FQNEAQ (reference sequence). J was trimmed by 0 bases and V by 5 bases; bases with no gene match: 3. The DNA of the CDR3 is TGTGCCAGCAGCAAGGGACAGCACCAAGAGACCCAGTACTTC. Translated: CASSKGQHQETQYF.